This record covers a single T cell receptor (beta chain). What it binds is not known. The source of the sample is a study of neoadjuvant nivolumab and ipilimumab in lung cancer. Whole-study context: Patients got nivolumab 3 mg/kg on days 1, 15 and 29; combination added ipilimumab 1 mg/kg day 1. Study-wide results and caveats: Only a single major-pathologic-response sample was available for clonality analysis. Compared with tumor-adjacent uninvolved lung, resected tumors showed greater richness and clonality. From pretherapy to surgery, tumor richness and clonality rose with dual therapy.

Trimming pared 4 bases from V and 8 bases from J, leaving 21 bases between. This CDR3 contains 15 residues. In germline, CDR1 is SGHDT, CDR2 YYEEEE. TCRdb's copy holds only in-frame clones and misses some; the assay was immunoSEQ multiplex PCR. The sample includes tens of thousands of clones, roughly 89% of them seen just once. The sample here was peripheral blood, taken before neoadjuvant nivolumab, alone or with ipilimumab. The gene calls are TRBV5-6 and TRBJ2-5; possible D gene TRBD2, 6 bases. This clonotype was obtained from an adult with non-small cell lung cancer. CDR3 amino acids: CASSTTAGTTVTQYF. CDR3 coding DNA: TGTGCCAGCAGCACCACGGCGGGGACGACGGTAACCCAGTACTTC. The variable domain in full, completed from reference TRBV5-6 and TRBJ2-5, reads DAGVTQSPTHLIKTRGQQVTLRCSPKSGHDTVSWYQQALGQGPQFIFQYYEEEERQRGNFPDRFSGHQFPNYSSELNVNALLLGDSALYLCASSTTAGTTVTQYFGPGTRLLVL.